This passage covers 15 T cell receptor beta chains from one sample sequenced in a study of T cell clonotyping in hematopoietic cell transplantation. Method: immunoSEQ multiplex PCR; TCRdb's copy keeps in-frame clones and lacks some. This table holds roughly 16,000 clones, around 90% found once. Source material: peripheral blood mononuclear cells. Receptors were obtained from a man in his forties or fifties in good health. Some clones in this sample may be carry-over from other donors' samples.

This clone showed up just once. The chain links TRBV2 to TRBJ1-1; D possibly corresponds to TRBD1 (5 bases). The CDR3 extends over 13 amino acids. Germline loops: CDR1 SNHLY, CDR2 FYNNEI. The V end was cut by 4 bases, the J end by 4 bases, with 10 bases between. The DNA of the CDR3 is TGTGCCAGCAGTGCCCCGCAGGGCACTGAAGCTTTCTTT. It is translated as CASSAPQGTEAFF.

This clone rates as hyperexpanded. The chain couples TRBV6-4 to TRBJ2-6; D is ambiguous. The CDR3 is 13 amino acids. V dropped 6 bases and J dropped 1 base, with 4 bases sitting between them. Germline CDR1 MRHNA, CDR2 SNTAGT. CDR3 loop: CASSESGANVLTF. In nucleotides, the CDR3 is TGTGCCAGCAGCGAGTCTGGGGCCAACGTCCTGACTTTC.

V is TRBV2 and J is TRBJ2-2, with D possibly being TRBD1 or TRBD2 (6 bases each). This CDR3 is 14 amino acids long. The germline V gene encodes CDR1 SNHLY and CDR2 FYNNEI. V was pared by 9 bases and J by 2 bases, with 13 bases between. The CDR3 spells CARRGTPNTGELFF. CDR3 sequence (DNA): TGTGCCAGGCGCGGGACACCCAACACCGGGGAGCTGTTTTTT.

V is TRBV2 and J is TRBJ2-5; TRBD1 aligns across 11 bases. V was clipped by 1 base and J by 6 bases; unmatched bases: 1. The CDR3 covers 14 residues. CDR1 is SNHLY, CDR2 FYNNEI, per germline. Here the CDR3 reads CASSEGTGGQTQYF. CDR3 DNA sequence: TGTGCCAGCAGTGAAGGGACAGGGGGCCAGACCCAGTACTTC.

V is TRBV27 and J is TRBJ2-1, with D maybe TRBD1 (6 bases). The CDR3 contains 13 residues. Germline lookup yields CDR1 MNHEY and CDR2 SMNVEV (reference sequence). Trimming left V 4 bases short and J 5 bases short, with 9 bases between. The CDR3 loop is CASSSTGNNEQFF. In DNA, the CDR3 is TGTGCCAGCAGTTCTACAGGGAACAATGAGCAGTTCTTC.

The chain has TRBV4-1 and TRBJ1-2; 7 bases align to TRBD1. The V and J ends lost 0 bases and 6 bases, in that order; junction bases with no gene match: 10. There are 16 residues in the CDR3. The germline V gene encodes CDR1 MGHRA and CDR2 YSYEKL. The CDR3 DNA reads TGCGCCAGCAGCCAAGAGTCGCAGGGGGTCCTACATGGCTACACCTTC. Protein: CASSQESQGVLHGYTF.

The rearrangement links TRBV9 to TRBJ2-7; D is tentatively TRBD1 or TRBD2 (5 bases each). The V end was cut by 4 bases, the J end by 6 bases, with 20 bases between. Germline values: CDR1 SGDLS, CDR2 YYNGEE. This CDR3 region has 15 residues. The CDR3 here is CASSPRMGERVEQYF. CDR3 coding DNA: TGTGCCAGCAGCCCCCGGATGGGGGAGAGGGTCGAGCAGTACTTC.

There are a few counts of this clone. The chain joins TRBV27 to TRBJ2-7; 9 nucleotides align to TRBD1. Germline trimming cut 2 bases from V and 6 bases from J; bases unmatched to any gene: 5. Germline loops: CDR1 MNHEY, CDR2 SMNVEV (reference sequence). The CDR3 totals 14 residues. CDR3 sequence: CASSLQGTGPEQYF. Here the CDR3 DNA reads TGTGCCAGCAGTTTACAAGGGACAGGGCCCGAGCAGTACTTC.

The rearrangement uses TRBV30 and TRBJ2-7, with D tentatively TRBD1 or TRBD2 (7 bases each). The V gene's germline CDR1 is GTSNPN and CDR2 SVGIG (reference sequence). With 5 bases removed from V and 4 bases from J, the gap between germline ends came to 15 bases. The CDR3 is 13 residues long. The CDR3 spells CAWGRGRSYEQYF. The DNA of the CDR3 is TGTGCCTGGGGGAGGGGGCGCAGTTACGAGCAGTACTTC.

The CDR3 reads CASGTEGNTDTQYF. The DNA for the CDR3 is TGTGCCAGCGGGACCGAAGGTAACACAGATACGCAGTATTTT. The gene calls are TRBV5-4 and TRBJ2-3, with D perhaps TRBD1 or TRBD2 (5 bases each). Germline CDR1 SGHNT, CDR2 YYREEE (reference sequence). Trimming stripped 7 bases from V and 2 bases from J, with 14 bases between. This CDR3 is built from 14 residues.

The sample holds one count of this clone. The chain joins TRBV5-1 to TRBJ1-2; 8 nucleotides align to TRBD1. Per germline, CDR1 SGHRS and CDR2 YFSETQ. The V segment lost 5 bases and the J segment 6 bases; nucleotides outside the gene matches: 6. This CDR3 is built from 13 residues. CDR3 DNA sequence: TGCGCCAGCAGTCCTCAGGGGGCCGATGGCTACACCTTC. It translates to CASSPQGADGYTF.

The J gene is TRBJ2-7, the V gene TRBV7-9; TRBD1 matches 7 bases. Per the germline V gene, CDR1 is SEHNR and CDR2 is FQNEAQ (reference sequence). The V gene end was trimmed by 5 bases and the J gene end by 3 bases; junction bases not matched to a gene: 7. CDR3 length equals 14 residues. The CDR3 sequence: CASSQTGESYEQYF. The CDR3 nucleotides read TGTGCCAGCAGCCAAACAGGGGAGAGCTACGAGCAGTACTTC. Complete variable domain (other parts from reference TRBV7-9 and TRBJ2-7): DTGVSQNPRHKITKRGQNVTFRCDPISEHNRLYWYRQTLGQGPEFLTYFQNEAQLEKSRLLSDRFSAERPKGSFSTLEIQRTEQGDSAMYLCASSQTGESYEQYFGPGTRLTVT.

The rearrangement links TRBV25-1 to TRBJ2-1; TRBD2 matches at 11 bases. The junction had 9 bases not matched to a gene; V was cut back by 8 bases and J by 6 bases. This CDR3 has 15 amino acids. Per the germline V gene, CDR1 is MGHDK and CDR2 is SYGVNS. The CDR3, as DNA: TGTGCCAGCGGTATAGCGGGAGGGCCGTCCAATGAGCAGTTCTTC. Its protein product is CASGIAGGPSNEQFF.

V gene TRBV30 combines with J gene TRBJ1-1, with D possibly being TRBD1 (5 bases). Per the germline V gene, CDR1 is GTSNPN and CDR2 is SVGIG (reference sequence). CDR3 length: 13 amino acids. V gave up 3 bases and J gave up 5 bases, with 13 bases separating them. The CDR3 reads CAWSHNRYTEAFF. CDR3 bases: TGTGCCTGGAGCCATAACAGGTATACTGAAGCTTTCTTT.

The CDR3 spells CASSSTTGAYEQYF. The CDR3 DNA reads TGTGCCAGCAGTTCAACTACCGGAGCTTACGAGCAGTACTTC. The J gene is TRBJ2-7, the V gene TRBV27; D ambiguous. Germline CDR1 and CDR2: MNHEY and SMNVEV (reference sequence). V was trimmed by 4 bases and J by 4 bases, leaving 14 bases between them. CDR3 length: 14 amino acids.